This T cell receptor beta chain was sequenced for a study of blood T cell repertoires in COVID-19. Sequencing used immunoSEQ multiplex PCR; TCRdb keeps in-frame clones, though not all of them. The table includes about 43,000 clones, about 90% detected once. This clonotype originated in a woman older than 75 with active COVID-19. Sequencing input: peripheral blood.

The CDR3, as DNA: TGTGCCAGCAGTTTAAAACTTCGTACAGGGAGCACCTACGAGCAGTACTTC. Translation: CASSLKLRTGSTYEQYF. The rearrangement links TRBV28 to TRBJ2-7, with D possibly matching TRBD1 (6 bases). The CDR3 contains 17 residues. CDR1 and CDR2 from the germline V gene are MDHEN and SYDVKM. Trimming left V 2 bases short and J 2 bases short, with 19 bases between.